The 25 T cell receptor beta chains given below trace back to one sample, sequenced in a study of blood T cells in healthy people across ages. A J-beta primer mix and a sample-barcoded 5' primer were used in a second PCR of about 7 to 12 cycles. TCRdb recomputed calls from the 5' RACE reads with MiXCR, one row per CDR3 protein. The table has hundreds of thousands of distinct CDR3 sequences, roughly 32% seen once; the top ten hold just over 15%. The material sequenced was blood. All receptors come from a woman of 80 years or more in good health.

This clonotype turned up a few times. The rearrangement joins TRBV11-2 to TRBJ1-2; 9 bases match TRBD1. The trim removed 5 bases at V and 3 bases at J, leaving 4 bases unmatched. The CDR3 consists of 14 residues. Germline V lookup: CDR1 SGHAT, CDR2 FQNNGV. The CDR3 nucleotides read TGTGCCAGCAGCCGGGACAGGGTGGACTATGGCTACACCTTC. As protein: CASSRDRVDYGYTF.

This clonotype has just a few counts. The CDR3 DNA follows: TGTGCCAGCAGTGGCGTGGGGGAAGCCGGGGAGCTGTTTTTT. This encodes CASSGVGEAGELFF. The rearrangement uses TRBV25-1 and TRBJ2-2; perhaps D is TRBD1 or TRBD2 (5 bases each). Germline V gives CDR1 MGHDK, CDR2 SYGVNS. The CDR3 is 14 amino acids. V gave up 4 bases and J gave up 6 bases, with 12 bases separating them.

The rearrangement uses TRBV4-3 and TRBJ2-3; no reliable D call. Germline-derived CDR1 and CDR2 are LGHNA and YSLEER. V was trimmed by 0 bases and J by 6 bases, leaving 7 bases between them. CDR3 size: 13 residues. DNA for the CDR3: TGCGCCAGCAGCCAAGAGTTGATGGATACGCAGTATTTT. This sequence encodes CASSQELMDTQYF.

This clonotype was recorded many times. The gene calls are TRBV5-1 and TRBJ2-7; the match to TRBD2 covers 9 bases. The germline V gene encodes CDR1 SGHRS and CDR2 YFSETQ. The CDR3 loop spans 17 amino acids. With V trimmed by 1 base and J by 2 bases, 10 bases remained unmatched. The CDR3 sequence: CASSLRGGGEWTYEQYF. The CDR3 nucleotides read TGCGCCAGCAGCTTGCGGGGCGGGGGGGAATGGACCTACGAGCAGTACTTC.

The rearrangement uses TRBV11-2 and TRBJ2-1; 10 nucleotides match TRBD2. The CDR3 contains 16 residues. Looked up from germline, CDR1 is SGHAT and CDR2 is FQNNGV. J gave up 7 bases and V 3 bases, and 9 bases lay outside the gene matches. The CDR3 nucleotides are TGTGCCAGCAGCTTGGGACTAGCGATAAACGGGAATGAGCAGTTCTTC. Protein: CASSLGLAINGNEQFF.

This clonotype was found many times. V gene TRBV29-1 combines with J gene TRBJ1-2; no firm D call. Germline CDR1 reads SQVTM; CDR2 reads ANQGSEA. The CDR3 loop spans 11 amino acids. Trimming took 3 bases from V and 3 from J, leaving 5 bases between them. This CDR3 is CSVDGDYGYTF. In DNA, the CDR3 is TGCAGCGTTGACGGTGACTATGGCTACACCTTC.

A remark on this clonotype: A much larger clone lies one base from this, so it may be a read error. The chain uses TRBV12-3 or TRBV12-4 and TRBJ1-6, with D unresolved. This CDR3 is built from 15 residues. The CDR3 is CASSRPGRTDSPRHF. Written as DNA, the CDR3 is TGTGCCAGCAGTCGCCCGGGAAGGACGGATTCACCCCGCCACTTT.

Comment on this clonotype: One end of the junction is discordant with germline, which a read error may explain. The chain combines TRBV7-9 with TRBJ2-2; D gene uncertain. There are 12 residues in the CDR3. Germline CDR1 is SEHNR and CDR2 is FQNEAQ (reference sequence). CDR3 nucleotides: TGTGCCAGCGGCTTACTGGGCGGGGAGCTGTTTTTT. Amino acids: CASGLLGGELFF. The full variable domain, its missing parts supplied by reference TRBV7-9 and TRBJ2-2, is DTGVSQNPRHKITKRGQNVTFRCDPISEHNRLYWYRQTLGQGPEFLTYFQNEAQLEKSRLLSDRFSAERPKGSFSTLEIQRTEQGDSAMYLCASGLLGGELFFGEGSRLTVL.

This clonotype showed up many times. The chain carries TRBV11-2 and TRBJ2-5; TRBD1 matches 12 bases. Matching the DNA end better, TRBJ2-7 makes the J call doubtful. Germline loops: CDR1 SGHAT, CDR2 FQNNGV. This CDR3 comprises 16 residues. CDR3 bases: TGTGCCAGCAGAAGAAACTCCGGGACAGGGGGCGTCGAGCAGTACTTC. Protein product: CASRRNSGTGGVEQYF.

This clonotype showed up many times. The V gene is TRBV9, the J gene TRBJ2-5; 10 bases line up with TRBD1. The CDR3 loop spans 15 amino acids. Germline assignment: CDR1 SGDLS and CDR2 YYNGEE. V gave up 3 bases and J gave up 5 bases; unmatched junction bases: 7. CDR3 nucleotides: TGTGCCAGCAGCGGCGGGACAGGGGATTCGGAGACCCAGTACTTC. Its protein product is CASSGGTGDSETQYF.

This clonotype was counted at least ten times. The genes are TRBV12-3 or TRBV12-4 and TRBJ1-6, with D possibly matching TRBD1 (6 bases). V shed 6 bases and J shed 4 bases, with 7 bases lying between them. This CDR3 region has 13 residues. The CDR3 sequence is CASRTGYNSPLHF. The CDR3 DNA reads TGTGCCAGCAGAACAGGGTATAATTCACCCCTCCACTTT.

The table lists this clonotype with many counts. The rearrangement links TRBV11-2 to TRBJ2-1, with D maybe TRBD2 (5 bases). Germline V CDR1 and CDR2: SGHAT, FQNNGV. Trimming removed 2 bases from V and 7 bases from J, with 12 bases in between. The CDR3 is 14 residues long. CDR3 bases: TGTGCCAGCAGCTTATCACGGGGTCGGAATGAGCAGTTCTTC. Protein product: CASSLSRGRNEQFF.

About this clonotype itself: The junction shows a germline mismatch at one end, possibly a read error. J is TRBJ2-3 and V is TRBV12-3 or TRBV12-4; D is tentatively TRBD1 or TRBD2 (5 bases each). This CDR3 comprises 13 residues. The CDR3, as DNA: TGTGCCAGCAGTCGTGGGACCACAGATGCGCAGTATTTT. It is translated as CASSRGTTDAQYF.

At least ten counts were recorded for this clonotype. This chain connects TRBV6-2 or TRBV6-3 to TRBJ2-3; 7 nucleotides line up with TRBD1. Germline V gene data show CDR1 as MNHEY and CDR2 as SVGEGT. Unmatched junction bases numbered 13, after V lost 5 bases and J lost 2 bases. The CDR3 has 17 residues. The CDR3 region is CASSGQGVLPHTDTQYF. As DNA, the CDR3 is TGTGCCAGCAGTGGGCAGGGGGTGCTCCCCCACACAGATACGCAGTATTTT.

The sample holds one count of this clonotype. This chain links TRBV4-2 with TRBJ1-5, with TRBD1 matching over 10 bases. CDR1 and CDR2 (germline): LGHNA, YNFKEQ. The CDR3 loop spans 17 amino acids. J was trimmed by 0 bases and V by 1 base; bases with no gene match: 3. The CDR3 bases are TGTGCCAGCAGCCAAGGGGACAGGGGCTATAGCAATCAGCCCCAGCATTTT. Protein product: CASSQGDRGYSNQPQHF.

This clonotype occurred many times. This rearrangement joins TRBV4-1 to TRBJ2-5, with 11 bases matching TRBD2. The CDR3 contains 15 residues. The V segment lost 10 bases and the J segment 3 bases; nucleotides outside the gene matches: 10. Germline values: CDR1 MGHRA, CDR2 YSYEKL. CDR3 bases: TGCGCCACCCAAGGGAGACTAGCGGGAAAAGAGACCCAGTACTTC. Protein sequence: CATQGRLAGKETQYF.

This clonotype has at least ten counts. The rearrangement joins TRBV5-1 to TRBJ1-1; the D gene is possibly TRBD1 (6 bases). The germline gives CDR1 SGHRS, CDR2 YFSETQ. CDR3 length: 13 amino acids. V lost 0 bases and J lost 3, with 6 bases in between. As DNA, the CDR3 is TGCGCCAGCAGCTTGGGACAGGACACTGAAGCTTTCTTT. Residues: CASSLGQDTEAFF.

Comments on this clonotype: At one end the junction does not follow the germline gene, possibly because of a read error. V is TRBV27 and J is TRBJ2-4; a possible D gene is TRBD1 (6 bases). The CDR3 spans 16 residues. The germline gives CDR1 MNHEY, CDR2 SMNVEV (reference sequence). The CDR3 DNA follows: TGTGCCTGCAGCCCACAGGGTAGATGGGCCAAAAACATTCAGTACTTC. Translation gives CACSPQGRWAKNIQYF.

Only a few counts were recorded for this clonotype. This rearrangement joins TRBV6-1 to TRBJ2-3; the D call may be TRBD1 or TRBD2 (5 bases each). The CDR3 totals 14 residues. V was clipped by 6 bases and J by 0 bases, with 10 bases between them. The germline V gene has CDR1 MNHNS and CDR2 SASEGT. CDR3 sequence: CASRMRGSTDTQYF. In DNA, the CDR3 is TGTGCCAGCAGGATGAGGGGTAGCACAGATACGCAGTATTTT.

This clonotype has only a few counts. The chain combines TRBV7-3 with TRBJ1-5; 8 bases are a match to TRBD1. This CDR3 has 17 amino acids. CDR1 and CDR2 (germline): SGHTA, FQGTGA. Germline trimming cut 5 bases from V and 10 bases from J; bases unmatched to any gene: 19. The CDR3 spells CASSLRTGRMAISPQHF. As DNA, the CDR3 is TGTGCCAGCAGCCTAAGGACAGGGAGAATGGCAATCAGCCCCCAGCATTTT.

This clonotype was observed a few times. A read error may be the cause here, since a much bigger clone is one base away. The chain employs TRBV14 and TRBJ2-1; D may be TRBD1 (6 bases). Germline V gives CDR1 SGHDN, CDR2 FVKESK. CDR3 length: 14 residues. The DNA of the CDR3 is TGTGCCAACAGCCAATATCAAACAGGGAATGAGCAGTTCTTC. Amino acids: CANSQYQTGNEQFF.

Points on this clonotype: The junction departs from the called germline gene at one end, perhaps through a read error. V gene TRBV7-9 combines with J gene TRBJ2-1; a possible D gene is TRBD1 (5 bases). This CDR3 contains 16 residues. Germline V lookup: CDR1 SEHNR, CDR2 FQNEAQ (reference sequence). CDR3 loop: CVSCGTVGRAYGEQFF. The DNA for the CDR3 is TGTGTCAGCTGCGGAACGGTAGGCAGGGCCTACGGTGAGCAGTTCTTC. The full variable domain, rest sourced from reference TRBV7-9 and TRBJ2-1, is DTGVSQNPRHKITKRGQNVTFRCDPISEHNRLYWYRQTLGQGPEFLTYFQNEAQLEKSRLLSDRFSAERPKGSFSTLEIQRTEQGDSAMYLCVSCGTVGRAYGEQFFGPGTRLTVL.

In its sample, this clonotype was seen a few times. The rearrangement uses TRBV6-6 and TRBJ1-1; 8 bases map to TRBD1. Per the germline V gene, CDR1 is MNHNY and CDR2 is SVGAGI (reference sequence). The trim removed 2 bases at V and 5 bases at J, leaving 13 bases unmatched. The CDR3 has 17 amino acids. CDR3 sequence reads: CASSYAEQTGTGTEAFF. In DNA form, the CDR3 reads TGTGCCAGCAGTTACGCCGAACAGACAGGGACAGGAACTGAAGCTTTCTTT.

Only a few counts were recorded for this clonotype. CDR3 sequence reads: CSASPLTGDKGADTQYF. Written as DNA, the CDR3 is TGCAGTGCTAGCCCCCTTACAGGGGACAAAGGGGCAGATACGCAGTATTTT. This rearrangement joins TRBV20-1 to TRBJ2-3; 7 positions agree with TRBD1. The junction had 16 bases not matched to a gene; V was cut back by 3 bases and J by 4 bases. The CDR3 covers 17 residues. Germline V gene data show CDR1 as DFQATT and CDR2 as SNEGSKA (reference sequence).

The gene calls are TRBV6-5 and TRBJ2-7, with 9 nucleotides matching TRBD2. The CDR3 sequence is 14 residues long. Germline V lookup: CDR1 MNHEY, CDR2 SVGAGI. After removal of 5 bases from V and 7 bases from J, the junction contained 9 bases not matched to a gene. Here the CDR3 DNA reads TGTGCCAGCAGTAGGCGGGGGGGCCGCAATGAGCAGTACTTC. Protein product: CASSRRGGRNEQYF.